Presented here are 25 T cell receptor beta chains from one specimen sequenced in a study of T cell repertoires in cytomegalovirus infection. Their cognate antigens are unknown. TCRdb re-analysed the reads in MiXCR, keeping a single row per CDR3 protein. This table holds approximately 730,000 distinct CDR3 sequences, around a third found once. The specimen was cultured PBMCs, collected from culture after CMV antigen stimulation. These receptors all stem from a human donor in good health (CMV status not recorded). Some clones in this sample may be carry-over from other donors' samples.

This clonotype appeared once. The V call is TRBV6-2 or TRBV6-3, the J call TRBJ2-1; D is perhaps TRBD1 or TRBD2 (5 bases each). The germline V gene encodes CDR1 MNHEY and CDR2 SVGEGT. The CDR3 covers 12 residues. V was shortened by 6 bases and J by 12 bases, with 15 bases between the two germline ends. The CDR3 is CASSRDPLGQFF. CDR3 sequence (DNA): TGTGCCAGCAGCCGGGACCCCCTCGGGCAGTTCTTC.

The chain uses TRBV10-3 and TRBJ2-5; TRBD1 or TRBD2 may be the D gene (5 bases each). Germline-derived CDR1 and CDR2 are ENHRY and SYGVKD. The CDR3 has 14 residues. V was shortened by 4 bases and J by 2 bases, with 11 bases between the two germline ends. The CDR3 reads CAISGLGVQETQYF. The CDR3 nucleotides read TGTGCCATCAGTGGATTGGGGGTTCAAGAGACCCAGTACTTC.

The chain recombines TRBV7-6 with TRBJ2-1, with D perhaps given as TRBD1 or TRBD2 (5 bases each). Germline-derived CDR1 and CDR2 are SGHVS and FNYEAQ. The germline V and J ends were trimmed by 7 bases and 11 bases, with 18 bases remaining between them. This CDR3 has 13 amino acids. CDR3 loop: CASKGTQPEKQFF. As DNA, the CDR3 is TGTGCCAGCAAGGGGACCCAACCGGAGAAGCAGTTCTTC.

This rearrangement joins TRBV18 to TRBJ1-2, with D perhaps matching TRBD1 (6 bases). Looked up from germline, CDR1 is KGHSH and CDR2 is LQKENI. V lost 2 bases, J lost 5 bases, and 12 bases lay in between. The CDR3 is 14 residues long. The CDR3 nucleotides are TGTGCCAGCTCACCATCCCGGGGGGCATATGGCTACACCTTC. Translating gives CASSPSRGAYGYTF.

The genes are TRBV29-1 and TRBJ1-2; 10 nucleotides agree with TRBD1. The CDR3 has 15 residues. The junction had 11 bases not matched to a gene; V was cut back by 4 bases and J by 6 bases. Germline CDR1 SQVTM, CDR2 ANQGSEA. The CDR3 sequence: CSVGRSDRGADGYTF. Here the CDR3 DNA reads TGCAGCGTTGGGAGGTCGGACAGGGGGGCCGATGGCTACACCTTC.

The V gene is TRBV6-2 or TRBV6-3, the J gene TRBJ1-1, with D possibly TRBD1 on 6 matching bases. Germline lookup yields CDR1 MNHEY and CDR2 SVGEGT. This CDR3 is built from 14 residues. V gave up 4 bases and J gave up 2 bases, with 11 bases separating them. CDR3 residues: CASSWTAANTEAFF. Written as DNA, the CDR3 is TGTGCCAGCAGTTGGACAGCGGCTAACACTGAAGCTTTCTTT.

The chain carries TRBV7-6 and TRBJ2-7; tentatively, D is TRBD1 or TRBD2 (6 bases each). Germline-derived CDR1 and CDR2 are SGHVS and FNYEAQ. The CDR3 sequence is 17 residues long. Trimming removed 5 bases from V and 0 bases from J, with 20 bases in between. In nucleotides, the CDR3 is TGTGCCAGCAGCGGAGGGGAAGGGGGGAGGAGCTCCTACGAGCAGTACTTC. This codes for CASSGGEGGRSSYEQYF. The full variable domain, completed using reference TRBV7-6 and TRBJ2-7, is GAGVSQSPRYKVTKRGQDVALRCDPISGHVSLYWYRQALGQGPEFLTYFNYEAQQDKSGLPNDRFSAERPEGSISTLTIQRTEQRDSAMYRCASSGGEGGRSSYEQYFGPGTRLTVT.

J is TRBJ2-5 and V is TRBV6-1; no clear D gene. Trimming shortened V by 0 bases and J by 5 bases, and 19 bases separated the two germline ends. CDR3 length: 17 residues. The germline V gene encodes CDR1 MNHNS and CDR2 SASEGT. CDR3 loop: CASSEAVVRRPWETQYF. The CDR3 DNA reads as TGTGCCAGCAGTGAAGCCGTGGTCCGGCGTCCCTGGGAGACCCAGTACTTC.

Notes on this clonotype: This may stem from a read error, because a much larger clone lies one nucleotide away. The chain couples TRBV7-2 to TRBJ2-7, with D unresolved. V was pared by 0 bases and J by 7 bases, with 7 bases between. This CDR3 has 12 amino acids. Germline V gives CDR1 SGHTA, CDR2 FQGNSA. This chain's CDR3 is CASSLAWLEQYF. The CDR3 DNA reads TGTGCCAGCAGCTTAGCCTGGTTGGAGCAGTACTTC.

The chain couples TRBV20-1 to TRBJ2-7, with D perhaps TRBD1 or TRBD2 (6 bases each). This CDR3 comprises 13 residues. Trimming left V 5 bases short and J 1 base short, with 12 bases between. Per the germline V gene, CDR1 is DFQATT and CDR2 is SNEGSKA (reference sequence). The CDR3 is CSAQGTRSYEQYF. In DNA, the CDR3 is TGCAGTGCTCAGGGGACTCGATCCTACGAGCAGTACTTC.

The chain is built from TRBV20-1 and TRBJ1-6; TRBD1 is a possible D gene (6 bases). The length of the CDR3 is 13 residues. Trimming pared 6 bases from V and 10 bases from J, leaving 16 bases between. Germline CDR1 reads DFQATT; CDR2 reads SNEGSKA (reference sequence). CDR3 in DNA: TGCAGTGCCGAAGGGGGTTTGGAATCACCCCTCCACTTT. Protein product: CSAEGGLESPLHF.

The chain employs TRBV27 and TRBJ2-5; D is unresolved. V lost 5 bases and J 1 base, leaving 8 bases between the germline ends. In germline, CDR1 is MNHEY, CDR2 SMNVEV (reference sequence). The CDR3 is made up of 13 amino acids. This chain's CDR3 is CASSPQTQETQYF. DNA of the CDR3: TGTGCCAGCAGTCCCCAGACCCAAGAGACCCAGTACTTC.

The CDR3 DNA is TGTGCCAGCCAATTGAGGGAGCAGTACTTC. This sequence encodes CASQLREQYF. The chain employs TRBV6-1 and TRBJ2-7; no definite D call. This CDR3 contains 10 residues. Deletions cut 8 bases from V and 7 bases from J, with 9 bases between. The germline CDR1 and CDR2 sequences are MNHNS and SASEGT.

In its sample, this clonotype was seen many times. In DNA form, the CDR3 reads TGTGCCAGCAGCCCGAGGGCCGACAGTCCAACTAATGAAAAACTGTTTTTT. Protein sequence: CASSPRADSPTNEKLFF. This chain joins TRBV7-2 and TRBJ1-4; possibly TRBD1 for D (5 bases). CDR1 and CDR2 from the germline V gene are SGHTA and FQGNSA. V shed 5 bases and J shed 0 bases, with 16 bases lying between them. The CDR3 contains 17 residues.

This clonotype appeared a few times. This chain uses TRBV7-2 with TRBJ2-5; perhaps D is TRBD1 or TRBD2 (5 bases each). The germline V gene has CDR1 SGHTA and CDR2 FQGNSA. This CDR3 is 15 amino acids long. V dropped 6 bases and J dropped 5 bases, with 19 bases sitting between them. In nucleotides, the CDR3 is TGTGCCAGCAGAAGGGACCGCTCTTCTAGGGAGACCCAGTACTTC. It yields the protein CASRRDRSSRETQYF.

Here the CDR3 reads CSARVGGRSDTQYF. The CDR3 DNA reads as TGCAGTGCTAGAGTCGGGGGGAGATCCGATACGCAGTATTTT. The chain carries TRBV20-1 and TRBJ2-3, with 7 bases matching TRBD2. The CDR3 has 14 residues. Germline CDR1 is DFQATT and CDR2 is SNEGSKA (reference sequence). J lost 6 bases, V lost 1 base, and 7 bases had no gene match.

The CDR3: CASSQHDQYQEETQYF. The DNA of the CDR3 is TGTGCCAGCAGCCAGCACGACCAGTACCAAGAAGAGACCCAGTACTTC. This sequence joins TRBV7-8 and TRBJ2-5; D unresolved. The CDR3 loop spans 16 amino acids. V lost 5 bases and J lost 3, with 19 bases in between. Germline assignment: CDR1 SGHVS and CDR2 FQNEAQ. Together with reference TRBV7-8 and TRBJ2-5, the CDR3 gives the full variable domain: GAGVSQSPRYKVAKRGQDVALRCDPISGHVSLFWYQQALGQGPEFLTYFQNEAQLDKSGLPSDRFFAERPEGSVSTLKIQRTQQEDSAVYLCASSQHDQYQEETQYFGPGTRLLVL.

CDR3 in DNA: TGTGCCAGTCGGCCTGCGGGAGCCAACGGGGAGCTGTTTTTT. Amino acid sequence: CASRPAGANGELFF. The genes are TRBV19 and TRBJ2-2; 7 bases are a match to TRBD2. CDR1 is LNHDA, CDR2 SQIVND, per germline (reference sequence). This CDR3 region has 14 residues. V was clipped by 8 bases and J by 7 bases; unmatched bases: 10.

This clonotype appeared a few times. This chain links TRBV28 with TRBJ1-5; D possibly corresponds to TRBD1 (6 bases). The CDR3 is 14 amino acids. Trimming took 2 bases from V and 6 from J, leaving 11 bases between them. Germline loops: CDR1 MDHEN, CDR2 SYDVKM. CDR3 bases: TGTGCCAGCAGTTTAGTAGGGGGTTTTCAGCCCCAGCATTTT. Translation: CASSLVGGFQPQHF. Combining the CDR3 with reference TRBV28 and TRBJ1-5 gives the whole variable domain DVKVTQSSRYLVKRTGEKVFLECVQDMDHENMFWYRQDPGLGLRLIYFSYDVKMKEKGDIPEGYSVSREKKERFSLILESASTNQTSMYLCASSLVGGFQPQHFGDGTRLSIL.

This clonotype was seen more than once but under ten times. This chain links TRBV6-4 with TRBJ2-1; the match to TRBD2 covers 8 bases. The junction had 3 bases not matched to a gene; V was cut back by 0 bases and J by 2 bases. CDR1 is MRHNA, CDR2 SNTAGT, per germline. The CDR3 loop spans 16 amino acids. The CDR3 nucleotides read TGTGCCAGCAGTGACTCAAGCGGGAGTACCTACAATGAGCAGTTCTTC. Its protein product is CASSDSSGSTYNEQFF.

This clonotype was found a few times. The chain couples TRBV7-6 to TRBJ2-1; 13 nucleotides agree with TRBD2. This CDR3 region has 15 residues. CDR1 and CDR2 from the germline V gene are SGHVS and FNYEAQ. The J segment lost 8 bases and the V segment lost 6 bases, leaving 7 bases of the junction unmatched. CDR3 protein: CASSFGLAGEYEQFF. The CDR3 DNA follows: TGTGCCAGCAGTTTCGGACTAGCGGGAGAGTATGAGCAGTTCTTC.

V and J are TRBV10-3 and TRBJ1-2; TRBD1 is a possible D gene (5 bases). This CDR3 has 13 residues. V lost 8 bases and J 7 bases, leaving 17 bases between the germline ends. CDR1 is ENHRY and CDR2 is SYGVKD in the germline V gene. The DNA of the CDR3 is TGTGCCATCGCGTTAGGGGCGGTAGGTGGCTACACCTTC. The encoded protein is CAIALGAVGGYTF.

The chain is built from TRBV5-1 and TRBJ2-5; TRBD1 matches at 10 bases. Losses at the gene ends were 4 bases for V and 5 bases for J; bases not matched to a gene: 14. Germline CDR1 reads SGHRS; CDR2 reads YFSETQ. The CDR3 length is 17 residues. CDR3: CASSPIDGTGDLETQYF. The CDR3, as DNA: TGCGCCAGCAGCCCGATCGATGGGACAGGGGATTTGGAGACCCAGTACTTC.

V and J are TRBV6-5 and TRBJ2-7; maybe TRBD1 (5 bases). The length of the CDR3 is 16 residues. Per the germline V gene, CDR1 is MNHEY and CDR2 is SVGAGI. V was pared by 0 bases and J by 0 bases, with 12 bases between. CDR3 DNA: TGTGCCAGCAGTTACTCAACCAGGGTGGGCTCCTACGAGCAGTACTTC. Translation gives CASSYSTRVGSYEQYF.

This clonotype was seen a few times. The chain employs TRBV12-3 or TRBV12-4 and TRBJ2-1, with D hard to call. There are 12 residues in the CDR3. Trimming left V 6 bases short and J 9 bases short, with 12 bases between. CDR3 sequence: CASSQEWAEQFF. The CDR3 DNA follows: TGTGCCAGCAGCCAAGAGTGGGCTGAGCAGTTCTTC.